This T cell receptor beta chain was identified in a study of shared clonotypes between healthy human individuals. Profiling relied on immunoSEQ multiplex PCR, and the TCRdb table lists in-frame clones only, not all of them. The profile shows about 2.1 million clones, just over 90% of them singletons. CDR1 SGDLS and CDR2 YYNGEE come from the germline V gene. The CDR3 is 17 amino acids. J lost 4 bases, V lost 1 base, and 11 bases had no gene match. Naive-designated CD8 cells lacked CD45RO, were positively enriched for CCR7, and omitted terminally differentiated effector memory CD45RA+ cells. The chain joins TRBV9 to TRBJ2-1; 7 positions agree with TRBD2. The receptor was isolated from a man younger than 35 in good health. Some clones in this sample may be carry-over from other donors' samples. The sample taken for sequencing was naive CD8+ T cells from PBMCs. CDR3 sequence reads: CASSVPLDGGSYNEQFF. As DNA, the CDR3 is TGTGCCAGCAGCGTACCCCTTGACGGCGGGAGTTACAATGAGCAGTTCTTC.